This T cell receptor beta chain appears in the sequencing data of a study of shared clonotypes between healthy human individuals. General observations from the study: Estimated richness was generally greater in naive than memory subsets.

Of note for this clone: Antigen specificity is unknown.

The length of the CDR3 is 14 residues. The germline V gene encodes CDR1 SGHRS and CDR2 YFSETQ. V was cut by 6 bases and J by 9 bases, with 16 bases left in between. The assay was immunoSEQ multiplex PCR, and TCRdb's table has in-frame clones only and misses some. Of a few million clones in the sample, 85% to 95% were seen once. This sequence originates from a man aged 18-30 years in good health. This chain links TRBV5-1 with TRBJ1-6; no clear D gene. Sequenced: naive CD4+ T cells sorted from blood. Subset described: CD45RA+ positively selected. The CDR3 DNA reads as TGCGCCAGCACCCCCATGGCGGGCGGTTCACCCCTCCACTTT. Translating gives CASTPMAGGSPLHF.